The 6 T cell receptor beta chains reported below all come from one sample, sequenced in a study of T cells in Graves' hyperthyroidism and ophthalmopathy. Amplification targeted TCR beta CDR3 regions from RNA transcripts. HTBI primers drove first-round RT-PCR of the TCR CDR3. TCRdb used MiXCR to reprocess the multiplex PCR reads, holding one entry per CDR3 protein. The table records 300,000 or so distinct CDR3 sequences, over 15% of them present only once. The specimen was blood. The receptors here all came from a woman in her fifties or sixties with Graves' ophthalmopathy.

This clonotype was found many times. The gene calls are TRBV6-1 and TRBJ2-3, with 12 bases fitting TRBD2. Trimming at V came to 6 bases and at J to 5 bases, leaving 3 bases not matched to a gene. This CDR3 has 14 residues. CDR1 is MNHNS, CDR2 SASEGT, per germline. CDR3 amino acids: CASRTGLAGDTQYF. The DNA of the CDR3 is TGTGCCAGCAGGACGGGACTAGCGGGAGATACGCAGTATTTT.

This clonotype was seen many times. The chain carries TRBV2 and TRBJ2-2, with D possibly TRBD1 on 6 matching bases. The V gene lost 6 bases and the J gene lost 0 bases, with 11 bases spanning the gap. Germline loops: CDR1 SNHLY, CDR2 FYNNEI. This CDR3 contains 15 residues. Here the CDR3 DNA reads TGTGCCAGCAGGCCGGGACATTCGAACACCGGGGAGCTGTTTTTT. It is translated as CASRPGHSNTGELFF.

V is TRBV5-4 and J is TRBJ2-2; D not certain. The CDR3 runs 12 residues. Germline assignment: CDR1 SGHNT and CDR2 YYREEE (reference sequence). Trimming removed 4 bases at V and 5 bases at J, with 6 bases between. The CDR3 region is CASSLQTGELFF. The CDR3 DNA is TGTGCCAGCAGCCTACAAACCGGGGAGCTGTTTTTT.

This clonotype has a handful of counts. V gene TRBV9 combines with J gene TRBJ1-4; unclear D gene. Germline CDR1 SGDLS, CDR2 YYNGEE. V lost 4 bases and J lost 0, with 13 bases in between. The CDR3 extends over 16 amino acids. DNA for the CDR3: TGTGCCAGCAGCACTCCCGACCCTGCAACTAATGAAAAACTGTTTTTT. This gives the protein CASSTPDPATNEKLFF.

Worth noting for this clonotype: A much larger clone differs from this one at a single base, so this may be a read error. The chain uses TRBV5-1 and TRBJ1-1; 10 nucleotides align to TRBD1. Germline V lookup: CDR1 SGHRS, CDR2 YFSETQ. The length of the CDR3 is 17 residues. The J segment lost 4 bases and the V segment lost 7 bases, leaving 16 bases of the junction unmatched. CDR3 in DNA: TGCGCCAGCGTCCTAGGCGGGACAGGGGATAAATTCACTGAAGCTTTCTTT. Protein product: CASVLGGTGDKFTEAFF.

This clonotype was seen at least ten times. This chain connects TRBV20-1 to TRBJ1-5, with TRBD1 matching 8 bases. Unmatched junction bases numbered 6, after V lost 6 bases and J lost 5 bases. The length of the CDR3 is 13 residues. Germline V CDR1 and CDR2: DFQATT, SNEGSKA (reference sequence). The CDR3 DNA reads TGCAGTGCATCAGGACAGGGTTATCAGCCCCAGCATTTT. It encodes CSASGQGYQPQHF.